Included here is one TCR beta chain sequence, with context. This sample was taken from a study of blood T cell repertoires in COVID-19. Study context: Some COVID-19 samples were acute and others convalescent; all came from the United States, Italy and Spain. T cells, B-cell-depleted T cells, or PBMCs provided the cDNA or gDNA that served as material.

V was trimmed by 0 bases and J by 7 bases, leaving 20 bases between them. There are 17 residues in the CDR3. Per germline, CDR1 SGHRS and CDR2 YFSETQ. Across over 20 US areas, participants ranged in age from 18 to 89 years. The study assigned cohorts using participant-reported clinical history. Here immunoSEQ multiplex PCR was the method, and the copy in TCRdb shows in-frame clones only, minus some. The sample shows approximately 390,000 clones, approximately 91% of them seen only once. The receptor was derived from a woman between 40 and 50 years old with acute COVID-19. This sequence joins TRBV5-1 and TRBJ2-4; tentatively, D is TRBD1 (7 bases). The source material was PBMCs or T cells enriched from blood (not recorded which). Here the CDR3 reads CASSLGGGGAIGNIQYF. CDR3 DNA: TGCGCCAGCAGCTTGGGAGGAGGGGGCGCAATTGGGAACATTCAGTACTTC. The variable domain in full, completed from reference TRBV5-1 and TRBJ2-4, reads KAGVTQTPRYLIKTRGQQVTLSCSPISGHRSVSWYQQTPGQGLQFLFEYFSETQRNKGNFPGRFSGRQFSNSRSEMNVSTLELGDSALYLCASSLGGGGAIGNIQYFGAGTRLSVL.